This TCR beta chain was retrieved from a study of radiotherapy plus CTLA-4 blockade in lung cancer. Study results and caveats: Reports state that early shifts in blood T cell clones, with interferon-beta, best predicted response.

This clone was counted a single time. Its antigen is undetermined. In chemo-refractory metastatic non-small-cell lung cancer, patients got ipilimumab CTLA-4 blockade together with focal radiation. Profiling relied on immunoSEQ multiplex PCR, and the TCRdb table lists in-frame clones only, not all of them. The data hold about 95,000 clones, with around 83% observed a single time. The germline V gene encodes CDR1 KGHSH and CDR2 LQKENI. CDR3 length equals 14 residues. V shed 3 bases and J 4 bases; nucleotides not matched to a gene: 4. Sequenced material: peripheral blood, taken from a patient treated with radiotherapy plus ipilimumab. The source of this sequence is a human donor with non-small cell lung cancer who had a partial response to radiotherapy plus ipilimumab. The J gene is TRBJ2-3, the V gene TRBV18; 7 bases align to TRBD2. The CDR3 reads CASSPGRAPDTQYF. DNA of the CDR3: TGTGCCAGCTCACCGGGGAGGGCCCCAGATACGCAGTATTTT.